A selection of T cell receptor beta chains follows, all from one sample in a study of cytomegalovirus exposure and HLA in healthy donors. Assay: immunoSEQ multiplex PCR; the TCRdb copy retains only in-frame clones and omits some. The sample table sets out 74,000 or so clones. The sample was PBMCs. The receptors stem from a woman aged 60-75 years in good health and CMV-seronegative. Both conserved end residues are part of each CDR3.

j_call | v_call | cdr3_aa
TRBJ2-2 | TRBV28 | CASTEGDRLSGELFF
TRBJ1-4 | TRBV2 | CASRRTGTLGGFGEKLFF
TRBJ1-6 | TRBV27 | CASSAIPGLNSPLHF
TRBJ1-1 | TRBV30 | CAWRVIDRGEAFF
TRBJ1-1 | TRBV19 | CASSISDTKAFF
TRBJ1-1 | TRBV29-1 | CSVAPSPGKNTEAFF
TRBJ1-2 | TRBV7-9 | CASSPKDRDNGYTF
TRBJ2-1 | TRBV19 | CASSIQVNGNEQFF
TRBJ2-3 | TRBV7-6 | CASSLAGTSGGTDTQYF
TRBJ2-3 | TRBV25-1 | CASTPRDRHTDTQYF